This T cell receptor beta chain came from a study of cytomegalovirus exposure and HLA in healthy donors. Healthy bone marrow donors formed the donor group. It was with 60 Vbeta and 13 Jbeta primers that the PCR ran. Sequencing was performed with immunoSEQ multiplex PCR; in TCRdb, only in-frame clones are kept and a portion is missing. This table has some 170,000 clones, 81% appearing once. Trimming took off 5 bases at V and 1 base at J, with 9 bases between the two ends. Germline lookup yields CDR1 MDHEN and CDR2 SYDVKM. The CDR3 consists of 13 residues. Specimen: PBMCs. The source is a woman in her 30s in good health and CMV-seronegative. The chain joins TRBV28 to TRBJ2-7; D is unclear. CDR3 coding DNA: TGTGCCAGCAGTCATAGAGTGTCCTACGAGCAGTACTTC. Amino acid sequence: CASSHRVSYEQYF.